The 21 T cell receptor beta chains in this list originate from one sample, sequenced in a study of cytomegalovirus exposure and HLA in healthy donors. Both 60 Vbeta primers and 13 Jbeta primers went into the PCR. Assay: immunoSEQ multiplex PCR; the TCRdb copy retains only in-frame clones and omits some. The sample shows about 200,000 clones, approximately 83% of them seen only once. Sequenced material: PBMCs. Receptor source: a girl aged 10 to 17 in good health and CMV-seronegative.

The rearrangement joins TRBV4-2 to TRBJ2-1; D is unresolved. The CDR3 runs 16 residues. Trimming took off 0 bases at V and 12 bases at J, with 21 bases between the two ends. Germline V gives CDR1 LGHNA, CDR2 YNFKEQ. CDR3 sequence (DNA): TGTGCCAGCAGCCAAGATTGGTCTTCGACTGGCCGTCCGCAGTTCTTC. Amino acid sequence: CASSQDWSSTGRPQFF.

V gene TRBV2 combines with J gene TRBJ1-1; D gene unclear. This CDR3 is built from 19 residues. Germline V CDR1 and CDR2: SNHLY, FYNNEI. Trimming left V 0 bases short and J 8 bases short, with 28 bases between. CDR3: CASSEALLFVVKGHGEAFF. The CDR3 DNA reads TGTGCCAGCAGTGAAGCGCTTCTTTTTGTGGTCAAAGGCCACGGGGAAGCTTTCTTT.

This chain uses TRBV7-9 with TRBJ1-1, with a possible D match to TRBD1 (5 bases). Germline values: CDR1 SEHNR, CDR2 FQNEAQ (reference sequence). Trimming took 0 bases from V and 7 from J, leaving 12 bases between them. This CDR3 comprises 14 residues. The CDR3 coding sequence is TGTGCCAGCAGCTTAGCGCGCGGGACGGATGAAGCTTTCTTT. Its protein is CASSLARGTDEAFF.

To note about this clone: The junction departs from germline at one end; a sequencing error may be responsible. This chain joins TRBV7-2 and TRBJ1-5; no firm D call. The germline CDR1 and CDR2 sequences are SGHTA and FQGNSA. The CDR3 loop spans 12 amino acids. CDR3 bases: TGTGCCAGCAGCTTAGCAGGAGGGCCCCCTGATTTT. The encoded protein is CASSLAGGPPDF.

The CDR3 nucleotides read TGTGCCAGCAGCTTAAGTGGAGCTCAAAGCTACGAGCAGTACTTC. Amino acids: CASSLSGAQSYEQYF. V and J are TRBV7-9 and TRBJ2-7; the D is unclear. Trimming cost V 2 bases and J 3 bases, with 14 bases left between them. Germline V gene sequence: CDR1 SEHNR, CDR2 FQNEAQ (reference sequence). The CDR3 contains 15 residues.

The chain uses TRBV10-1 and TRBJ2-3, with 10 bases aligning to TRBD1. CDR3 length equals 16 residues. The J segment lost 5 bases and the V segment lost 5 bases, leaving 10 bases of the junction unmatched. CDR1 and CDR2 from the germline V gene are WNHNN and SYGVQD (reference sequence). CDR3 amino acids: CASSYLIDRGLDTQYF. CDR3 nucleotide sequence: TGCGCCAGCAGTTACCTAATAGACAGGGGGCTAGATACGCAGTATTTT.

This clone was seen a handful of times. The chain recombines TRBV28 with TRBJ1-2, with 8 bases matching TRBD1. J gave up 8 bases and V 6 bases, and 14 bases lay outside the gene matches. The germline gives CDR1 MDHEN, CDR2 SYDVKM. CDR3 length: 15 residues. CDR3 amino acids: CASRALDRTGKGYTF. CDR3 bases: TGTGCCAGCAGAGCATTGGATAGGACAGGGAAAGGCTACACCTTC.

This chain connects TRBV18 to TRBJ2-3; D is possibly TRBD1 (6 bases). The CDR3 has 19 amino acids. Germline V lookup: CDR1 KGHSH, CDR2 LQKENI. Trimming stripped 0 bases from V and 0 bases from J, with 19 bases between. DNA of the CDR3: TGTGCCAGCTCACCACCGGGGCTCAGTGGGGGCAGTAGCACAGATACGCAGTATTTT. Amino acid sequence: CASSPPGLSGGSSTDTQYF.

The chain couples TRBV28 to TRBJ2-3; TRBD2 matches at 7 bases. The CDR3 is 13 amino acids. Germline V lookup: CDR1 MDHEN, CDR2 SYDVKM. The trim removed 8 bases at V and 2 bases at J, leaving 4 bases unmatched. The CDR3 sequence is CASGGGATDTQYF. In DNA form, the CDR3 reads TGTGCCAGCGGGGGGGGAGCCACAGATACGCAGTATTTT. The full variable domain, in which reference TRBV28 and TRBJ2-3 provide the parts outside the CDR3, is DVKVTQSSRYLVKRTGEKVFLECVQDMDHENMFWYRQDPGLGLRLIYFSYDVKMKEKGDIPEGYSVSREKKERFSLILESASTNQTSMYLCASGGGATDTQYFGPGTRLTVL.

The chain employs TRBV15 and TRBJ1-2; 10 nucleotides agree with TRBD1. Germline CDR1 LNHNV, CDR2 YYDKDF (reference sequence). V dropped 0 bases and J dropped 6; count of bases not matched to a gene: 4. The CDR3 has 15 residues. Written as DNA, the CDR3 is TGTGCCACCAGCAGAGATCGACAGGGGGCGGATGGCTACACCTTC. Translating it yields CATSRDRQGADGYTF.

The chain is built from TRBV18 and TRBJ2-7; TRBD1 might be the D (5 bases). The germline V gene has CDR1 KGHSH and CDR2 LQKENI. V lost 3 bases, J lost 0 bases, and 18 bases lay in between. CDR3 length: 17 residues. CDR3 nucleotide sequence: TGTGCCAGCTCACCTTTTGGGCTAGGCAGGGCCTCCTACGAGCAGTACTTC. Translating gives CASSPFGLGRASYEQYF.

The chain carries TRBV7-8 and TRBJ2-7; 11 bases match TRBD2. Trimming at V came to 1 base and at J to 5 bases, leaving 10 bases not matched to a gene. The CDR3 covers 17 residues. CDR1 is SGHVS, CDR2 FQNEAQ, per germline. CDR3 region: CASSLGLAGSDIDEQYF. The CDR3 DNA reads TGTGCCAGCAGCTTAGGACTAGCGGGGTCCGATATTGACGAGCAGTACTTC. Using reference TRBV7-8 and TRBJ2-7 for the parts outside the CDR3, the full variable domain is GAGVSQSPRYKVAKRGQDVALRCDPISGHVSLFWYQQALGQGPEFLTYFQNEAQLDKSGLPSDRFFAERPEGSVSTLKIQRTQQEDSAVYLCASSLGLAGSDIDEQYFGPGTRLTVT.

The J gene is TRBJ2-1, the V gene TRBV30; tentatively, D is TRBD1 (6 bases). Per germline, CDR1 GTSNPN and CDR2 SVGIG (reference sequence). The V and J ends lost 4 bases and 6 bases respectively, with 13 bases between them. The CDR3 is 13 residues long. CDR3 in DNA: TGTGCCTGGAACAGGGAAGGAACCAATGAGCAGTTCTTC. As protein: CAWNREGTNEQFF.

This clone was found a few times. CDR3 bases: TGTGCCAGCAGTGAAAGGCAGGGGGCGAACACTGAAGCTTTCTTT. Amino acids: CASSERQGANTEAFF. This chain connects TRBV2 to TRBJ1-1; 8 nucleotides line up with TRBD1. The CDR3 spans 15 residues. The J segment lost 1 base and the V segment lost 2 bases, leaving 3 bases of the junction unmatched. Germline lookup yields CDR1 SNHLY and CDR2 FYNNEI.

CDR3 bases: TGTGCCAGCAGTTTATCGAGGGAAATTTTCGGACCTTCTTATTCACCCCTCCACTTT. Translating gives CASSLSREIFGPSYSPLHF. The V gene is TRBV27, the J gene TRBJ1-6; no clear D. Trimming took 0 bases from V and 8 from J, leaving 23 bases between them. The CDR3 is 19 residues long. CDR1 and CDR2 (germline): MNHEY, SMNVEV (reference sequence).

This rearrangement joins TRBV28 to TRBJ1-1, with 9 bases that match TRBD1. J lost 1 base, V lost 0 bases, and 0 bases had no gene match. This CDR3 has 15 amino acids. Germline V gene data show CDR1 as MDHEN and CDR2 as SYDVKM. The CDR3 here is CASSLWGQGNTEAFF. CDR3 bases: TGTGCCAGCAGTTTATGGGGACAGGGGAACACTGAAGCTTTCTTT.

The J gene is TRBJ1-2, the V gene TRBV18, with 9 bases identical to TRBD1. From germline, CDR1 is KGHSH and CDR2 LQKENI. CDR3 size: 14 residues. J gave up 4 bases and V 6 bases, and 6 bases lay outside the gene matches. The CDR3 here is CASSRDRDFYGYTF. The CDR3 DNA sequence: TGTGCCAGCTCGCGGGACAGGGACTTCTATGGCTACACCTTC.

The chain links TRBV28 to TRBJ2-7, with 11 bases matching TRBD1. CDR1 MDHEN and CDR2 SYDVKM come from the germline V gene. V lost 5 bases to trimming and J lost 7 bases; unmatched junction nucleotides: 7. The CDR3 has 14 residues. CDR3 in DNA: TGTGCCAGCAGTGCCGGGACAGGGGGGAAAGAGCAGTACTTC. It is translated as CASSAGTGGKEQYF.

The rearrangement uses TRBV7-9 and TRBJ1-3; D remains ambiguous. Trimming took 2 bases from V and 2 from J, leaving 16 bases between them. CDR1 SEHNR and CDR2 FQNEAQ come from the germline V gene (reference sequence). The CDR3 length is 17 residues. The CDR3 spells CASSLSFPDWTGNTIYF. CDR3 nucleotides: TGTGCCAGCAGCTTATCTTTCCCGGACTGGACTGGAAACACCATATATTTT.

The chain couples TRBV11-2 to TRBJ1-1, with 9 bases aligning to TRBD1. The CDR3 extends over 16 amino acids. CDR1 is SGHAT, CDR2 FQNNGV, per germline. Trimming at V came to 3 bases and at J to 1 base, leaving 6 bases not matched to a gene. The CDR3 nucleotides are TGTGCCAGCAGCTTTGGGGACAGGGTCGGGAACACTGAAGCTTTCTTT. Protein: CASSFGDRVGNTEAFF.

J is TRBJ1-2 and V is TRBV10-3; tentatively, D is TRBD1 (6 bases). The ends were cut back, 2 bases at V and 2 bases at J, with 6 bases in the middle. The CDR3 has 13 residues. CDR1 is ENHRY and CDR2 is SYGVKD in the germline V gene. CDR3 DNA: TGTGCCATCAGTGAGGGACAGAACTATGGCTACACCTTC. This codes for CAISEGQNYGYTF.